In its sample, the clone carrying this T cell receptor (beta chain) was seen a few times. Its target is unknown. The data were taken from a study of cytomegalovirus exposure and HLA in healthy donors. Findings of the study overall: Beyond CMV serostatus, there was no information to go on about immune exposure. For most TCR sequences rarity was the rule, although some public TCRs occurred in many donors. The study put 150 to 200 TCR beta chains on its list as cytomegalovirus-associated.

The primer mix had 60 Vbeta and 13 Jbeta primers. The data were produced by immunoSEQ multiplex PCR, yet TCRdb's version contains in-frame clones alone and is incomplete. The sample has 85,000 to 100,000 clones; less than 70% are singletons. The CDR3 extends over 15 amino acids. CDR1 MNHNS and CDR2 SASEGT come from the germline V gene. The J segment lost 4 bases and the V segment lost 8 bases, leaving 13 bases of the junction unmatched. Material: PBMCs. The chain uses TRBV6-1 and TRBJ2-5; 7 bases line up with TRBD1. This sequence originates from a man aged 45-65 years in good health and CMV-seronegative. The CDR3 reads CASSIMRGQGETQYF. The CDR3 DNA follows: TGTGCCAGCTCTATTATGAGGGGGCAAGGAGAGACCCAGTACTTC.